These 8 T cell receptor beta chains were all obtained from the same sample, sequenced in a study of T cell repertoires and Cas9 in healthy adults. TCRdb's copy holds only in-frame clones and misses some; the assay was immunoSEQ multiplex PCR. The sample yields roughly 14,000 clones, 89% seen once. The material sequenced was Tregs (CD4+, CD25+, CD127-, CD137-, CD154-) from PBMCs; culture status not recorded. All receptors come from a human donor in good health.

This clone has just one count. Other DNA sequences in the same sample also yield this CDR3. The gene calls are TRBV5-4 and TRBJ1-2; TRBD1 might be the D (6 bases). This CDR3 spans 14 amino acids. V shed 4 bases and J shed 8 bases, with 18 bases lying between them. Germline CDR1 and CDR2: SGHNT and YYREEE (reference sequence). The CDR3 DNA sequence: TGTGCCAGCAGCGGGGGGCGTCGGGGGCGCGGCTACACCTTC. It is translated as CASSGGRRGRGYTF.

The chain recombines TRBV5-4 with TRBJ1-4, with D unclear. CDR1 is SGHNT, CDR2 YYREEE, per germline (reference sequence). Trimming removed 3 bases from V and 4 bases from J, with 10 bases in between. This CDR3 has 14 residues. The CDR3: CASSSTASNEKLFF. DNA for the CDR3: TGTGCCAGCAGCTCTACAGCCAGTAATGAAAAACTGTTTTTT. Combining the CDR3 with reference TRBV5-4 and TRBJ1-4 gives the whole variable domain ETGVTQSPTHLIKTRGQQVTLRCSSQSGHNTVSWYQQALGQGPQFIFQYYREEENGRGNFPPRFSGLQFPNYSSELNVNALELDDSALYLCASSSTASNEKLFFGSGTQLSVL.

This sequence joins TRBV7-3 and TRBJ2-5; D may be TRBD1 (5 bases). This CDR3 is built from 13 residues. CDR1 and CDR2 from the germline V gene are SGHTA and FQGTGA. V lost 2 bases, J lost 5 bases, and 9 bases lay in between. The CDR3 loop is CASSLGRDETQYF. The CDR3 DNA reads TGTGCCAGCAGCTTAGGCAGGGATGAGACCCAGTACTTC.

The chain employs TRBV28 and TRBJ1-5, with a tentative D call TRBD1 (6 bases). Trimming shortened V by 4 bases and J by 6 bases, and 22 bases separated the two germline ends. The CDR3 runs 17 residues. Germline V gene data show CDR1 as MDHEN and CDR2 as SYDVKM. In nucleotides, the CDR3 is TGTGCCAGCAGTTGGACCGGGGGGGCCCGGTGGGGTCAGCCCCAGCATTTT. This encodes CASSWTGGARWGQPQHF.

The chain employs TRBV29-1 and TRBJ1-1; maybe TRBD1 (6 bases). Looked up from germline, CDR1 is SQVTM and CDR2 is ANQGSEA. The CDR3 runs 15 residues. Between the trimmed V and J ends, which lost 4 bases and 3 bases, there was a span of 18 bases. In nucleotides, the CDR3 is TGCAGCGTTGTGGGGGGCAGGGGCAGGGACACTGAAGCTTTCTTT. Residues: CSVVGGRGRDTEAFF.

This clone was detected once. In DNA, the CDR3 is TGTGCCAGCAGTTACGCCCGGGGAGGAGGAAACACCATATATTTT. This sequence encodes CASSYARGGGNTIYF. J is TRBJ1-3 and V is TRBV6-5; no definite D call. V was shortened by 2 bases and J by 4 bases, with 12 bases between the two germline ends. Germline V gene data show CDR1 as MNHEY and CDR2 as SVGAGI. The CDR3 loop spans 15 amino acids.

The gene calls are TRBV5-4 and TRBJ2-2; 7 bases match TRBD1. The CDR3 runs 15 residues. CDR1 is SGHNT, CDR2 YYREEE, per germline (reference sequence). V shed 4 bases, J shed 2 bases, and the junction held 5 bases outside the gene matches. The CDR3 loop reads CASSLGQRNTGELFF. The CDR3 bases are TGTGCCAGCAGCCTGGGACAGCGCAACACCGGGGAGCTGTTTTTT.

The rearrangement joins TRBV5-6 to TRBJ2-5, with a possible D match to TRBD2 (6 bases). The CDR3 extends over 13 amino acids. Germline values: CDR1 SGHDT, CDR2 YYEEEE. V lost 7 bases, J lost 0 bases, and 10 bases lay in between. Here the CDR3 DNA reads TGTGCCAGCGTTGGAGGGAACCAAGAGACCCAGTACTTC. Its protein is CASVGGNQETQYF.